The present entry profiles one T cell receptor beta chain with its context. In this sample, this clonotype turned up many times. Its target antigen remains unknown. The input lacks base qualities; no much larger clone sits a single base away. These data belong to a study of T cells in Graves' hyperthyroidism and ophthalmopathy (dated by TCRdb to between 2017 and 2020). For context, the study as a whole: Peripheral blood samples were taken at initial diagnosis, before any treatment was given. TCR V-J signatures able to tell the groups apart were searched for in a discovery cohort of some 100 patients, of whom roughly 42 had Graves' ophthalmopathy and roughly 57 had stable Graves' hyperthyroidism. Prospective prediction of ophthalmopathy was tested in an independent validation cohort of 18 to 20 hyperthyroidism patients and roughly 16 patients who later progressed to ophthalmopathy. The 100 or so discovery patients were divided at random into training and test sets in a 7:3 ratio. In more than five Graves' hyperthyroidism patients, the study also compared T-cell repertoires from thyroid tissue with T-cell repertoires from blood. After sampling, hyperthyroidism patients received methimazole starting at 30 mg daily, and ophthalmopathy patients received high-dose intravenous methylprednisolone. The paper reports TCR Vbeta CDR3 sequencing of approximately 140 peripheral blood samples: around 45 ophthalmopathy, roughly 80 hyperthyroidism and around 17 progressor patients. The full study reports these points: Most expanded thyroid clonotypes (frequency above 0.001) were also detected in blood, suggesting blood repertoires may reflect thyroid immune responses. In validation, progression to ophthalmopathy was predicted by the model with around 70% sensitivity and roughly 72% specificity, a median of approximately 6.5 months before onset. Ophthalmopathy was separated from stable hyperthyroidism by a 13 V-J signature model, with 85% to 90% sensitivity and approximately 81% specificity obtained in cross-validation and 80%/75% obtained in testing. No statistical method was used to set the sample size in advance, and investigators knew the group allocation.

V trim: 1 base; J trim: 8 bases; unmatched bases: 10. The cysteine opens and the phenylalanine closes a CDR3 of 15 amino acids. The read is trimmed to its CDR3 DNA, 45 bases read in frame from base 1. The CDR1 and CDR2 encoded by the germline V gene (reference sequence) are GTSNPN and SVGIG. Amplification of TCR beta CDR3 regions was carried out from RNA transcripts. The TCR CDR3 was subjected to a first round of RT-PCR using the HTBI primer set and the Qiagen OneStep RT-PCR kit. The libraries were constructed in a second round of multiplex PCR and then size-selected and purified. Paired-end sequencing of the libraries was performed with 100 bp reads on an Illumina HiSeq2000. In the authors' own workflow: SOAPnuke was used to process the raw data, throwing out any read that contained adapters or uncalled bases, had a mean Phred below 15, or lacked an exact constant-primer or identifier match. COPE v1.2.5 was used to merge the high-quality paired reads, and each unique nucleotide sequence was defined as a clonotype. MiTCR v1.1 was used to align clonotypes to the IMGT TRBV, TRBD and TRBJ reference segments. Only V-J combinations with frequency above 0.0001, covering approximately 99% of repertoires, were analysed. A TCS score was defined as the ratio between F50 (clonal expansion) and ExV (chaos), using BLOSUM62-based TCRdist between CDR3 peptides within each V-J. Welch's t-statistics and random forest reduced some 510 V-J features to about 13, which were used in a naive Bayes classifier (R e1071). TCRdb took the public reads, trimmed them with fastp at Q25, ran MiXCR for clone calling and kept in-frame beta chains. Rows merge per CDR3 protein into single entries with the most common DNA and genes. The V and J calls shown here were made by TCRdb, not taken from the authors' results. This sample gives 450,000 to 600,000 distinct CDR3 sequences in total; around 15% of them show up just once. Together, the top ten hold approximately 15% of the sample.

Graves' hyperthyroidism was defined as stable when no progression to ophthalmopathy occurred over 18 months of follow-up. Hyperthyroidism patients were newly diagnosed, with disease duration under 2 months, and aged 18 to 65 years. Exclusion was applied to patients with uncontrolled infections, other autoimmune diseases, pregnancy or lactation. Diagnoses were based on clinical symptoms, serum thyroxine and TRAb, thyroid ultrasound and orbital computed tomography. PBMCs were isolated from approximately 10 ml of fresh peripheral blood by Ficoll-Paque density gradient centrifugation. Trizol reagent was used to extract total RNA, and RNA quality was then checked on an Agilent 2100 Bioanalyzer.

Specimen: blood. The receptor was derived from a woman between 40 and 55 years old with Graves' hyperthyroidism. This chain joins TRBV30 to TRBJ2-4, with 8 bases aligning to TRBD2. The CDR3 reads as follows: CAWSDLAGNSDIQYF. Here is the DNA: TGTGCCTGGAGTGATCTAGCGGGTAATTCGGACATTCAGTACTTC.